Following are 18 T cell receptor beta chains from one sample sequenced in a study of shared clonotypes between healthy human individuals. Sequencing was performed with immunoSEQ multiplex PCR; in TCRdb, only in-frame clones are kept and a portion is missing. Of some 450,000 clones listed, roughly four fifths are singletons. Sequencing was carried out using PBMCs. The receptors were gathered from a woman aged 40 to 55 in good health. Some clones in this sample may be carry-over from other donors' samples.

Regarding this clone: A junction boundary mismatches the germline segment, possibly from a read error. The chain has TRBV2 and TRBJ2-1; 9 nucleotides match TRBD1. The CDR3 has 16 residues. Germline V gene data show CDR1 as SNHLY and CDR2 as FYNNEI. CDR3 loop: CASRESTGGSLGRQVF. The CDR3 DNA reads TGTGCCAGCAGAGAATCGACAGGGGGTTCCCTAGGCCGGCAGGTCTTC.

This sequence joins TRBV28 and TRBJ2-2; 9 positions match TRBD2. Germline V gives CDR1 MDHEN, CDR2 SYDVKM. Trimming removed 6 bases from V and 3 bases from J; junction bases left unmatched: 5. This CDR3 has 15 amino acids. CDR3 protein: CASRPSGIYTGELFF. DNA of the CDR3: TGTGCCAGCAGACCTAGCGGGATTTACACCGGGGAGCTGTTTTTT.

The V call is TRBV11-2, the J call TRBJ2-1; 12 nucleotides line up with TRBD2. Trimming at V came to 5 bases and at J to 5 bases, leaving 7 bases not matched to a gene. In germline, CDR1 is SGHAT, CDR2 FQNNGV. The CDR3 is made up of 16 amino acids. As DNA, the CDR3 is TGTGCCAGCAGCAACCGACTAGCGGGAGTGAACAATGAGCAGTTCTTC. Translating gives CASSNRLAGVNNEQFF.

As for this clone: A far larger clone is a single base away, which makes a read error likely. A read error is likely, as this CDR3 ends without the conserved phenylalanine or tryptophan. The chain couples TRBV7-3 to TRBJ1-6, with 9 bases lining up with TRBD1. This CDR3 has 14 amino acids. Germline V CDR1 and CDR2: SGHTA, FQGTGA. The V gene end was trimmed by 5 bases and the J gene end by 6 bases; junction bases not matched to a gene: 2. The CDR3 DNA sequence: TGTGCCAGCAGCGTGACAGGGGGTAATTCACCCCTCCACCTT. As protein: CASSVTGGNSPLHL.

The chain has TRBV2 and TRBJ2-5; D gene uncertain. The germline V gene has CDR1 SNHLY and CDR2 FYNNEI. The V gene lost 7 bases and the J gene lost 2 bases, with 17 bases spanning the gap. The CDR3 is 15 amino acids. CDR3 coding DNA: TGTGCCAGCATTCTTACGGAACCCCGACAAGAGACCCAGTACTTC. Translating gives CASILTEPRQETQYF.

CDR3 in DNA: TGTGCCAGCAGCTTAAAAGGGACTAGCGGGAGAAATGAGCAGTTCTTC. It specifies CASSLKGTSGRNEQFF. The J gene is TRBJ2-1, the V gene TRBV7-8; the match to TRBD2 covers 14 bases. CDR1 SGHVS and CDR2 FQNEAQ come from the germline V gene. J gave up 7 bases and V 2 bases, and 4 bases lay outside the gene matches. The CDR3 is 16 amino acids.

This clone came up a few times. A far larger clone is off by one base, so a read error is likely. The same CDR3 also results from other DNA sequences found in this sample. CDR3 nucleotide sequence: TGCGCCTGGAGTCGACCGACCTATGGCTACACCTTC. Amino acids: CAWSRPTYGYTF. The chain recombines TRBV30 with TRBJ1-2; no firm D call. Per germline, CDR1 GTSNPN and CDR2 SVGIG (reference sequence). This CDR3 comprises 12 residues.

This chain's CDR3 is CASSEPRGGYNEQFF. CDR3 nucleotides: TGCGCCAGCAGTGAGCCTAGGGGGGGGTACAATGAGCAGTTCTTC. This sequence joins TRBV10-2 and TRBJ2-1; tentatively, D is TRBD2 (7 bases). Germline assignment: CDR1 WSHSY and CDR2 SAAADI. Trimming took off 2 bases at V and 4 bases at J, with 12 bases between the two ends. The CDR3 is made up of 15 amino acids.

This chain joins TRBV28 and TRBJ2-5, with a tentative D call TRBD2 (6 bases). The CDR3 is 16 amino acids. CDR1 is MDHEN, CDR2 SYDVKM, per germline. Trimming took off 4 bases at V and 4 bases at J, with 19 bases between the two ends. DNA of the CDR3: TGTGCCAGCAGTTCAGAGGAAGGAGGGCCGGGAGAGACCCAGTACTTC. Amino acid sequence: CASSSEEGGPGETQYF.

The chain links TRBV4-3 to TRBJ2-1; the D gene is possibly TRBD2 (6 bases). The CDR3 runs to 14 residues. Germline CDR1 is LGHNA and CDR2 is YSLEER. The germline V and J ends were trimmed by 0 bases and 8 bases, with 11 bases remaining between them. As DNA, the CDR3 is TGCGCCAGCAGCCAAGATCGGCGGGGCCATGAGCAGTTCTTC. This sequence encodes CASSQDRRGHEQFF.

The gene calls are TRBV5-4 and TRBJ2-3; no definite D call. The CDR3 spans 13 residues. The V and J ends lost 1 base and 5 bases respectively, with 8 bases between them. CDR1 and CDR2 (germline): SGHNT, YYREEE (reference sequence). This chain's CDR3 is CASSLPLGDTQYF. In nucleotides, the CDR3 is TGTGCCAGCAGCTTGCCCTTGGGAGATACGCAGTATTTT.

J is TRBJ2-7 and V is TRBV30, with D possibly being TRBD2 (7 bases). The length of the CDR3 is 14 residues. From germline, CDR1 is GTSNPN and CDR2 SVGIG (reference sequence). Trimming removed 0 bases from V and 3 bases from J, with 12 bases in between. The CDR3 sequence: CAWSVVGGGYEQYF. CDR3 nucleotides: TGTGCCTGGAGTGTAGTAGGGGGGGGCTACGAGCAGTACTTC.

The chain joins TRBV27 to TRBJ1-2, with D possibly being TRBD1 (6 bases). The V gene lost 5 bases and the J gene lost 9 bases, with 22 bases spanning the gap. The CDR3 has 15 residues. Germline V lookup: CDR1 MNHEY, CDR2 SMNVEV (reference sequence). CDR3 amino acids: CASSRVQGIGRSYTF. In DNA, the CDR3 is TGTGCCAGCAGTCGGGTACAGGGTATAGGTAGGAGCTACACCTTC.

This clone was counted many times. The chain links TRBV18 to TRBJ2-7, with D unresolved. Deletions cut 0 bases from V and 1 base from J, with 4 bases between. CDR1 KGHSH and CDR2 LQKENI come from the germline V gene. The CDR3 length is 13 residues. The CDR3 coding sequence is TGTGCCAGCTCACCACCAGCATCCTACGAGCAGTACTTC. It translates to CASSPPASYEQYF.

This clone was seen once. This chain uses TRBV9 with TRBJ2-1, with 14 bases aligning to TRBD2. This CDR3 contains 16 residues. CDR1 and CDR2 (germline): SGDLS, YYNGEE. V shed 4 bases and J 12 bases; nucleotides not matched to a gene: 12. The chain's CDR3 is CASSPLGTSGSRGQFF. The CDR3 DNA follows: TGTGCCAGCAGCCCCCTGGGGACTAGCGGGAGTAGGGGGCAGTTCTTC.

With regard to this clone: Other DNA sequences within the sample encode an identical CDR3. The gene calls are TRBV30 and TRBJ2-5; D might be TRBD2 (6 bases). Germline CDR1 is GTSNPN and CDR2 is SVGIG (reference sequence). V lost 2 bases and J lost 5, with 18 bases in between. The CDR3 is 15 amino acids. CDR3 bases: TGTGCCTGGAGTCCCGGGCGGGGACTGCAGGAGACCCAGTACTTC. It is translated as CAWSPGRGLQETQYF.

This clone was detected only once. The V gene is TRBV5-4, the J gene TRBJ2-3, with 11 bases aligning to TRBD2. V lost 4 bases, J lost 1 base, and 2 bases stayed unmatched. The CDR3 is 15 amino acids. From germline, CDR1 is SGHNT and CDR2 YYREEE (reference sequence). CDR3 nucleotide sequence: TGTGCCAGCAGCGGGGGACTAGCGGGCACAGATACGCAGTATTTT. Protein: CASSGGLAGTDTQYF. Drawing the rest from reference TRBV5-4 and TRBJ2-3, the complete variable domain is ETGVTQSPTHLIKTRGQQVTLRCSSQSGHNTVSWYQQALGQGPQFIFQYYREEENGRGNFPPRFSGLQFPNYSSELNVNALELDDSALYLCASSGGLAGTDTQYFGPGTRLTVL.

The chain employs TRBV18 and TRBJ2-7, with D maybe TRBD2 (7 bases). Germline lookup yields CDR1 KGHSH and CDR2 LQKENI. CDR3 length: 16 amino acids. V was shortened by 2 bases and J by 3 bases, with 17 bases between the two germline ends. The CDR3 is CASSPGRGGVNYEQYF. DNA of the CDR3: TGTGCCAGCTCACCAGGGCGCGGGGGCGTAAACTACGAGCAGTACTTC.